The 15 T cell receptor beta chains presented below share a single source sample, sequenced in a study of identical twins. TCRdb fed the 5' RACE reads into MiXCR, producing one record per CDR3 protein. The sample has 200,000 to 250,000 distinct CDR3 sequences, 5% to 7% seen once. A further study also used this sample, focusing on T cells expressing NK-cell markers.

The specimen sequenced was CD8+ T cells sorted from blood. These TCRs come from a woman between 18 and 30 years old in good health.

This clonotype occurred many times. This chain joins TRBV14 and TRBJ1-2; D uncertain. Germline CDR1 and CDR2: SGHDN and FVKESK. This CDR3 is built from 14 residues. Trimming pared 4 bases from V and 5 bases from J, leaving 14 bases between. CDR3: CASSPRPSAYGYTF. CDR3 DNA sequence: TGTGCCAGCAGCCCCCGGCCCTCGGCATATGGCTACACCTTC.

This clonotype has more than one count but fewer than ten. The V and J genes are TRBV6-5 and TRBJ2-7; D unclear. The germline V gene has CDR1 MNHEY and CDR2 SVGAGI. V dropped 2 bases and J dropped 0 bases, with 11 bases sitting between them. The CDR3 contains 15 residues. The CDR3 bases are TGTGCCAGCAGTTACGGGTCGGCGAGCTCCTACGAGCAGTACTTC. It codes for CASSYGSASSYEQYF.

This clonotype was observed at least ten times. As DNA, the CDR3 is TGTGCCAGCTCTTTTGGGACTCCCAACTACAATGAGCAGTTCTTC. Amino acid sequence: CASSFGTPNYNEQFF. The chain is built from TRBV12-3 or TRBV12-4 and TRBJ2-1, with TRBD2 as a possible D gene (6 bases). V was shortened by 8 bases and J by 3 bases, with 17 bases between the two germline ends. The CDR3 consists of 15 residues.

This clonotype has at least ten counts. V is TRBV20-1 and J is TRBJ2-7; the D gene is possibly TRBD2 (6 bases). V lost 6 bases to trimming and J lost 2 bases, with 14 bases between them. Germline V gene lookup returns CDR1 DFQATT and CDR2 SNEGSKA (reference sequence). This CDR3 contains 13 residues. CDR3 protein: CSAGWGDTYEQYF. The CDR3 DNA reads as TGCAGTGCCGGATGGGGGGATACCTACGAGCAGTACTTC.

Only a few counts were recorded for this clonotype. The chain carries TRBV19 and TRBJ2-1; TRBD2 agrees at 9 bases. CDR1 is LNHDA, CDR2 SQIVND, per germline (reference sequence). V dropped 8 bases and J dropped 8; count of bases not matched to a gene: 7. The CDR3 covers 13 residues. The CDR3 loop reads CASLAGEEYEQFF. The CDR3 nucleotides read TGTGCCAGTTTAGCGGGAGAGGAGTATGAGCAGTTCTTC.

A remark on this clonotype: A read error may be the cause here, since a much bigger clone is one base away. The chain joins TRBV29-1 to TRBJ2-3; D is ambiguous. V dropped 6 bases and J dropped 4 bases, with 23 bases sitting between them. This CDR3 contains 16 residues. Germline V gives CDR1 SQVTM, CDR2 ANQGSEA. CDR3 protein: CSVETLGKGLPDTQYF. The DNA for the CDR3 is TGCAGCGTGGAAACCTTGGGGAAGGGATTACCAGATACGCAGTATTTT.

The chain uses TRBV3-1 and TRBJ1-1; D is unresolved. The V end lost 1 base, the J end lost 8 bases, and 14 bases lay between the germline ends. The CDR3 has 14 amino acids. Germline CDR1 is LGHDT and CDR2 is YNNKEL (reference sequence). This CDR3 is CASSQAPPPPEAFF. CDR3 DNA: TGTGCCAGCAGCCAAGCGCCCCCTCCCCCGGAAGCTTTCTTT.

This clonotype was seen ten or more times. This chain uses TRBV15 with TRBJ2-1, with 15 nucleotides matching TRBD2. CDR1 is LNHNV, CDR2 YYDKDF, per germline (reference sequence). The CDR3 runs 16 residues. With 1 base clipped from V and 9 bases from J, the junction kept 4 bases outside the gene matches. CDR3 sequence (DNA): TGTGCCACCAGCAGAGGGACTAGCGGGAGGGCGGGTGAGCAGTTCTTC. Translating it yields CATSRGTSGRAGEQFF.

This clonotype was counted many times. CDR3 nucleotides: TGTGCCAGCAGCCAAGTCCTCAGTGGAGATACGCAGTATTTT. It specifies CASSQVLSGDTQYF. The rearrangement uses TRBV4-2 and TRBJ2-3; D ambiguous. The V gene lost 1 base and the J gene lost 5 bases, with 10 bases spanning the gap. CDR3 size: 14 residues. CDR1 and CDR2 from the germline V gene are LGHNA and YNFKEQ.

This clonotype has ten or more counts. The chain recombines TRBV7-2 with TRBJ2-3; tentatively, D is TRBD1 or TRBD2 (6 bases each). The length of the CDR3 is 13 residues. V was pared by 5 bases and J by 4 bases, with 10 bases between. CDR1 is SGHTA, CDR2 FQGNSA, per germline. DNA of the CDR3: TGTGCCAGCAGCCTTGGGGGGCCAGATACGCAGTATTTT. It codes for CASSLGGPDTQYF.

The chain joins TRBV19 to TRBJ1-2; D uncertain. The CDR3 extends over 11 amino acids. Deletions cut 6 bases from V and 5 bases from J, with 7 bases between. The germline CDR1 and CDR2 sequences are LNHDA and SQIVND (reference sequence). Here the CDR3 reads CASSEGYGYTF. The CDR3 DNA follows: TGTGCCAGTAGCGAGGGTTATGGCTACACCTTC. The full variable domain, completed using reference TRBV19 and TRBJ1-2, is DGGITQSPKYLFRKEGQNVTLSCEQNLNHDAMYWYRQDPGQGLRLIYYSQIVNDFQKGDIAEGYSVSREKKESFPLTVTSAQKNPTAFYLCASSEGYGYTFGSGTRLTVV.

V usage is TRBV12-3 or TRBV12-4 and J usage is TRBJ2-7; D gene uncertain. CDR3 length: 13 amino acids. Trimming stripped 5 bases from V and 5 bases from J, with 13 bases between. The CDR3 nucleotides read TGTGCCAGCAGTACGGTTGGGCCAGACGAGCAGTACTTC. Translating it yields CASSTVGPDEQYF.

V and J are TRBV7-8 and TRBJ2-7; 9 nucleotides match TRBD2. The CDR3 totals 14 residues. From germline, CDR1 is SGHVS and CDR2 FQNEAQ. Germline trimming cut 4 bases from V and 2 bases from J; bases unmatched to any gene: 3. CDR3 in amino acids: CASSSGLAPYEQYF. The CDR3 DNA sequence: TGTGCCAGCAGCTCGGGACTAGCACCCTACGAGCAGTACTTC.

This clonotype was seen repeatedly, ten times or more. The genes are TRBV12-3 or TRBV12-4 and TRBJ2-7, with D possibly being TRBD1 or TRBD2 (5 bases each). Trimming stripped 3 bases from V and 4 bases from J, with 10 bases between. The CDR3 consists of 13 residues. The CDR3 loop reads CASSFQGGYEQYF. CDR3 bases: TGTGCCAGCAGTTTTCAGGGCGGGTACGAGCAGTACTTC.

This chain uses TRBV6-4 with TRBJ2-1, with 8 bases identical to TRBD2. V gave up 0 bases and J gave up 7 bases; unmatched junction bases: 8. The CDR3 length is 16 residues. Per the germline V gene, CDR1 is MRHNA and CDR2 is SNTAGT. The CDR3 region is CASSDSQRGPGNEQFF. CDR3 DNA: TGTGCCAGCAGTGACTCCCAGCGGGGGCCCGGGAATGAGCAGTTCTTC.